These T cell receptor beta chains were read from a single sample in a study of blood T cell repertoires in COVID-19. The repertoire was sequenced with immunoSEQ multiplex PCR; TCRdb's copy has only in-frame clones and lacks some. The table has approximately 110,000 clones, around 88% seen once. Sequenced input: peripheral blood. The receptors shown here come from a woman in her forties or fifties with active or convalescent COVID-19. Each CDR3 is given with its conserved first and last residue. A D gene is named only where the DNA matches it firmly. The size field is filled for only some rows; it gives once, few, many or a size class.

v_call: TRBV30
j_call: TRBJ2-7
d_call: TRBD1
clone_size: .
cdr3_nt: TGTGCCTGGAGTGTAGAGACAGGGTTTCACGAGCAGTACTTC
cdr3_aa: CAWSVETGFHEQYF

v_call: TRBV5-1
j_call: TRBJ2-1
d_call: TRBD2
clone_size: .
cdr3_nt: TGCGCCAGCAGCTTGTTGCCCTCGGGCGGGAGGGCCCAGGGTGAGCAGTTCTTC
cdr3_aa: CASSLLPSGGRAQGEQFF

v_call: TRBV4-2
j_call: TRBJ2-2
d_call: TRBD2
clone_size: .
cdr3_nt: TGTGCCAGCAGCCAAGGGACCGCGGGAGATCTCACCGGGGAGCTGTTTTTT
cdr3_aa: CASSQGTAGDLTGELFF

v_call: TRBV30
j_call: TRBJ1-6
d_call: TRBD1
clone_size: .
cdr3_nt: TGTGCCTGGAGTGTCGACAGGGGGAATTCACCCCTCCACTTT
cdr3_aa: CAWSVDRGNSPLHF

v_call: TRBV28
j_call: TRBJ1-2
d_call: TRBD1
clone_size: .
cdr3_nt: TGTGCCAGCAGGAGACAGGGGGCGCAAGGCTATGGCTACACCTTC
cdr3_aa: CASRRQGAQGYGYTF

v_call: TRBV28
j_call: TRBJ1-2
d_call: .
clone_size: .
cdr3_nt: TGTGCCAGCAGTTTACTTTATCAGGGGTGGAACTATGGCTACACCTTC
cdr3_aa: CASSLLYQGWNYGYTF

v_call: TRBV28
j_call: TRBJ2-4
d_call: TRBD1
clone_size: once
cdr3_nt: TGTGCCAGCAGTGTACCGGGACAGGGTTCTGACATTCAGTACTTC
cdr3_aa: CASSVPGQGSDIQYF

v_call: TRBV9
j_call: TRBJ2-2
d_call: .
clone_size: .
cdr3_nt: TGTGCCAGCGGGGCGGAGAGTATCACCGGGGAGCTGTTTTTT
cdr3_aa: CASGAESITGELFF

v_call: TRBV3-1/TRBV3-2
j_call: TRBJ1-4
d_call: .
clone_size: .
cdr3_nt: TGTGCCAGCAGCCAAGCTGGGGGGGGAAAACTGTTTTTT
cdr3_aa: CASSQAGGGKLFF

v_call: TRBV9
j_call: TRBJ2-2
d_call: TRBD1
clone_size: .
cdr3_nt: TGTGCCAGCAGCTCCCGGGACAGGGGCGACACCGGGGAGCTGTTTTTT
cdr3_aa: CASSSRDRGDTGELFF

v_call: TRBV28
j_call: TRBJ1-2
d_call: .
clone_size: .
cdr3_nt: TGTGCCAGCAGTCTCGGGTATCTTGGCTACACCTTC
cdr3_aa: CASSLGYLGYTF

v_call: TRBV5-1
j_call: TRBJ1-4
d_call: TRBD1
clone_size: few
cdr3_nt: TGCGCCAGCAGCTTGCGGGGACAGGGGGATGAAAAACTGTTTTTT
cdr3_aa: CASSLRGQGDEKLFF

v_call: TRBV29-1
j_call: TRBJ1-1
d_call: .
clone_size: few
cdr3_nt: TGCAGCGGCAACAGGGCGACTGAAGCTTTCTTT
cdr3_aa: CSGNRATEAFF

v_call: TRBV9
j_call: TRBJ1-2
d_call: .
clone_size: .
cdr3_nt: TGTGCCAGCACTCAAAGCGGGGGCGCTGGCTATGGCTACACCTTC
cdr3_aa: CASTQSGGAGYGYTF

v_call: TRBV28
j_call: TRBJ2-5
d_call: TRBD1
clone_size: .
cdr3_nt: TGTGCCAGCGGCTGGACAGGGCCTGTTGCCCAGTACTTC
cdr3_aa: CASGWTGPVAQYF

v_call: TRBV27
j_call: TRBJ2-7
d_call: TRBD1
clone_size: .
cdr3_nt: TGTGCCAGCAGTTTAGGGACAGCCTACGAGCAGTACTTC
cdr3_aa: CASSLGTAYEQYF

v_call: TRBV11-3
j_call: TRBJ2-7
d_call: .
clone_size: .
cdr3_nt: TGTGCCAGCAGCCCCGACAGCGATCGCTACGAGCAGTACTTC
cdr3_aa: CASSPDSDRYEQYF

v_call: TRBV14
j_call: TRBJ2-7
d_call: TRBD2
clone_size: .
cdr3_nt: TGTGCCAGCAGCCAAGCTGGGACTAGCGAAAAGCAGTACTTC
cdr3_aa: CASSQAGTSEKQYF

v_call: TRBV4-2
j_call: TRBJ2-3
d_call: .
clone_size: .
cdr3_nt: TGTGCCAGCAGCCGTGGGCAGGGTAAGGCAGATACGCAGTATTTT
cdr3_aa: CASSRGQGKADTQYF

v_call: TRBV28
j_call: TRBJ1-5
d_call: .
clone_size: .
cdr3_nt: TGTGCCAGCAGTGGAGTGGTCCGCAATCAGCCCCAGCATTTT
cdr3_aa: CASSGVVRNQPQHF

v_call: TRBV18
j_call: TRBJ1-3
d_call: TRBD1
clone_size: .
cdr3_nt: TGTGCCAGCTCACTCGGACAGGGCCCTGGAAACACCATATATTTT
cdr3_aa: CASSLGQGPGNTIYF

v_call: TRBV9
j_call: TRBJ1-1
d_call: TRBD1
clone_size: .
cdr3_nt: TGTGCCAGCAGCGTTGGGGACAGGGGAATTATGAACACTGAAGCTTTCTTT
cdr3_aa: CASSVGDRGIMNTEAFF

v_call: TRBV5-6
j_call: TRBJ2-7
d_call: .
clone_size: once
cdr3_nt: TGTGCCAGCAGCAAGACCGGCACAGCACGCTACGAGCAGTACTTC
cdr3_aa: CASSKTGTARYEQYF

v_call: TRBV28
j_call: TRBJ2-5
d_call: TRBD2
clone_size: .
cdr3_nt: TGTGCCAGCAGGGTCGTAGCGGGAGGGCCACGAGAGACCCAGTACTTC
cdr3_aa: CASRVVAGGPRETQYF

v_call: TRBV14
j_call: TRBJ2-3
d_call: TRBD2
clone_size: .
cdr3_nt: TGTGCCAGCAGCCAAGATGTAGCGGGTCATAACACAGATACGCAGTATTTT
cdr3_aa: CASSQDVAGHNTDTQYF

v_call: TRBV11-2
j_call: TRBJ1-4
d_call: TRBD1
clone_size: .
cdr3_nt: TGTGCCAGCAGCTTACAGGGGGCTAATGAAAAACTGTTTTTT
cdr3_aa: CASSLQGANEKLFF

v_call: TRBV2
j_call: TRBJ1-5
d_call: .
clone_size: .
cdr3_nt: TGTGCCAGCAGTGAACTCGGGGGGCAGCCCCAGCATTTT
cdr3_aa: CASSELGGQPQHF

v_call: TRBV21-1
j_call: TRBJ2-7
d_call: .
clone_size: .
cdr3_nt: TGTGCCAGCAGCAAATCGGGCAGGGGGTGGTTCGAGCAGTACTTC
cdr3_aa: CASSKSGRGWFEQYF

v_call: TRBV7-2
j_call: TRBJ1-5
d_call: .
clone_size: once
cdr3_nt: TGTGCCAGCAGCTTAGGAGCTCGGGAGCCCCAGCATTTT
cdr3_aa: CASSLGAREPQHF

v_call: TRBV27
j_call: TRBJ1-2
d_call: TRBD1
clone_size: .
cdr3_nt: TGTGCCAGCAGTACCCGGGACAGGGCGATCGATGGCTACACCTTC
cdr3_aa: CASSTRDRAIDGYTF

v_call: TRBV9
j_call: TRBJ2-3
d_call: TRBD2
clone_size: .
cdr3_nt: TGTGCCAGCAGCGTAGCCGGGGGGGACACAGATACGCAGTATTTT
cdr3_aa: CASSVAGGDTDTQYF

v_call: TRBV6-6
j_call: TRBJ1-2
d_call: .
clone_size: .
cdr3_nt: TGTGCCAGCAGTTCTCAGGGTTCTGGCTACACCTTC
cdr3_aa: CASSSQGSGYTF